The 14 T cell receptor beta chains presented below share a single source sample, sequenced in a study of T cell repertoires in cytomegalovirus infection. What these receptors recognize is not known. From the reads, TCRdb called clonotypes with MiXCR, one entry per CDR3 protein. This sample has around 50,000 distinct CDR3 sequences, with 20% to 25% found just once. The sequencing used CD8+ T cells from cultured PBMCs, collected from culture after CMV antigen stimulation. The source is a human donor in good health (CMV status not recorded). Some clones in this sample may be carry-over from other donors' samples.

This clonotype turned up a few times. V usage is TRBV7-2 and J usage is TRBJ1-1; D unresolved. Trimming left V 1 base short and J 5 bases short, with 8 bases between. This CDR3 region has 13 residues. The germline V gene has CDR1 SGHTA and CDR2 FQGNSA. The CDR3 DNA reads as TGTGCCAGCAGCTTAGTGGGATTGACTGAAGCTTTCTTT. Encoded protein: CASSLVGLTEAFF. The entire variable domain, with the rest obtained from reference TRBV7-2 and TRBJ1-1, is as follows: GAGVSQSPSNKVTEKGKDVELRCDPISGHTALYWYRQSLGQGLEFLIYFQGNSAPDKSGLPSDRFSAERTGGSVSTLTIQRTQQEDSAVYLCASSLVGLTEAFFGQGTRLTVV.

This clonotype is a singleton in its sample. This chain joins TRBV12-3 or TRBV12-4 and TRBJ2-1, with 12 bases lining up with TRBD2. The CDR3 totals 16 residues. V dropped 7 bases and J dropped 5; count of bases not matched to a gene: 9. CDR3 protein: CASKLAGGGTHNEQFF. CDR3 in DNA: TGTGCCAGCAAACTAGCGGGGGGCGGTACCCACAATGAGCAGTTCTTC.

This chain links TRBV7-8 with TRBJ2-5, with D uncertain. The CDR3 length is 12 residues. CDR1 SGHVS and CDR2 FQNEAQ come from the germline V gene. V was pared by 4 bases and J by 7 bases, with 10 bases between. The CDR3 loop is CASSSRDGTQYF. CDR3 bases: TGTGCCAGCAGCTCGCGAGACGGGACCCAGTACTTC.

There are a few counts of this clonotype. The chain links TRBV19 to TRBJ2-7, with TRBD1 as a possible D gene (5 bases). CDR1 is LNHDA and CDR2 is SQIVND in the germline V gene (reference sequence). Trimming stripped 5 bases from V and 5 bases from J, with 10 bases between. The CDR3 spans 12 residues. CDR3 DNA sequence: TGTGCCAGTAGTCACTCAGGGAACGAGCAGTACTTC. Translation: CASSHSGNEQYF.

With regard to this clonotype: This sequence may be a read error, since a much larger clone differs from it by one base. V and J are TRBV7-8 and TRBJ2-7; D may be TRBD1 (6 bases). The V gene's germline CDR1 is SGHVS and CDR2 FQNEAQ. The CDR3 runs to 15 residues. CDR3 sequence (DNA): TGTGCCAGCAGTCCTGTCCAGGGGAACTCCTACAAGCAGTACTTC. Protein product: CASSPVQGNSYKQYF.

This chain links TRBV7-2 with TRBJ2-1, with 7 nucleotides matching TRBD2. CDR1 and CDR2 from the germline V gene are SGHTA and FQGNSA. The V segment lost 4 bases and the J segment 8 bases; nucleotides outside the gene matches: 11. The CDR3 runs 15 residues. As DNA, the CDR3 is TGTGCCAGCAGCTCCAGAGGCGGGAGAGACGATGAGCAGTTCTTC. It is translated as CASSSRGGRDDEQFF.

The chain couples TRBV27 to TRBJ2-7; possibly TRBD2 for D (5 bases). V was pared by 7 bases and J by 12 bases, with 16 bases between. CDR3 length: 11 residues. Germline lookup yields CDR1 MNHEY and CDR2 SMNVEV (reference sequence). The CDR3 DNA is TGTGCCAGCACCCAAGGGTGGAGGTGGTACTTC. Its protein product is CASTQGWRWYF.

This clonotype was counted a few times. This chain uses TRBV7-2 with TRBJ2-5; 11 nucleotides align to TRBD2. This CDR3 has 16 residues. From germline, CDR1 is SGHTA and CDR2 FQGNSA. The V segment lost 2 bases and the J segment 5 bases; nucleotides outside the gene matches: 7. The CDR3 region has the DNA TGTGCCAGCAGCTTAAATAGCGGGGGGGCCTTGGAGACCCAGTACTTC. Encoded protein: CASSLNSGGALETQYF.

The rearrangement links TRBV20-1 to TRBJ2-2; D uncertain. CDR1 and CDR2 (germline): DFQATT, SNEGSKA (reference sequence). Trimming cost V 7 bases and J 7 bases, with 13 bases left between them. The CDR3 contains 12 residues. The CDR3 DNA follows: TGCAGTGTTCCCCACGTTCGCGGGGAGCTGTTTTTT. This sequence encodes CSVPHVRGELFF.

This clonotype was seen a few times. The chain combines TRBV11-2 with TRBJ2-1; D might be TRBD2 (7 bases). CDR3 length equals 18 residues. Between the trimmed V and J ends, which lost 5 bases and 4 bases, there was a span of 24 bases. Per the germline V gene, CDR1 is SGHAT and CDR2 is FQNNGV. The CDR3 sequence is CASSPRGGDLPSYNEQFF. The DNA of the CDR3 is TGTGCCAGCAGCCCCCGAGGGGGGGACCTCCCCAGTTACAATGAGCAGTTCTTC.

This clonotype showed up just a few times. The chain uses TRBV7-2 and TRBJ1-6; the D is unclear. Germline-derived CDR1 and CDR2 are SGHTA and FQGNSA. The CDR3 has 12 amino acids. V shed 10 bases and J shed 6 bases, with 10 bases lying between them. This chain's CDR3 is CAIRRVNSPLHF. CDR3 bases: TGTGCCATCCGAAGGGTTAATTCACCCCTCCACTTT. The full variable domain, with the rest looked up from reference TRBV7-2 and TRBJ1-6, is GAGVSQSPSNKVTEKGKDVELRCDPISGHTALYWYRQSLGQGLEFLIYFQGNSAPDKSGLPSDRFSAERTGGSVSTLTIQRTQQEDSAVYLCAIRRVNSPLHFGNGTRLTVT.

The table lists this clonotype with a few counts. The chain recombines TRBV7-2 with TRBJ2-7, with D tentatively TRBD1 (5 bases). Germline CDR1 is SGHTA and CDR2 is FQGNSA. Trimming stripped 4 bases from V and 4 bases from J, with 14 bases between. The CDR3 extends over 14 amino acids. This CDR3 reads CASSSPGRVYEQYF. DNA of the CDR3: TGTGCCAGCAGCTCCCCGGGCAGGGTTTACGAGCAGTACTTC.

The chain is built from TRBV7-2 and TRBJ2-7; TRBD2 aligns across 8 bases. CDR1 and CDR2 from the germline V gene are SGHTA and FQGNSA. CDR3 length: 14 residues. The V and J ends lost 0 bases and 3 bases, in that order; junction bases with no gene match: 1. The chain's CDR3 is CASSLAGLVYEQYF. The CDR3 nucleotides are TGTGCCAGCAGCTTAGCGGGACTAGTCTACGAGCAGTACTTC.

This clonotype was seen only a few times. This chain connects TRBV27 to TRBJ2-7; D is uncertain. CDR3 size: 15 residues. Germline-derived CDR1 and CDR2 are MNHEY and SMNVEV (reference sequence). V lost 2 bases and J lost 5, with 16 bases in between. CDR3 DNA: TGTGCCAGCAGTTTAACACCAGTCATAACCCACGAGCAGTACTTC. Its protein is CASSLTPVITHEQYF.